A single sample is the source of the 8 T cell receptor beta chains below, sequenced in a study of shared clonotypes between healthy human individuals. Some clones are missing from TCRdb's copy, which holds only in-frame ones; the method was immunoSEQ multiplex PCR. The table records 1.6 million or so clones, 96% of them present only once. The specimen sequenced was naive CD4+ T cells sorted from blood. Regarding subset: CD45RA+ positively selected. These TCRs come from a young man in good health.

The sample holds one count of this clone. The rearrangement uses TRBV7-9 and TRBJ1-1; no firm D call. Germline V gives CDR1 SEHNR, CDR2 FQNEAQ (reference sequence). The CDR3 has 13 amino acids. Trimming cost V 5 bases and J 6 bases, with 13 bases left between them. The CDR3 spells CASSRNGVPEAFF. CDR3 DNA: TGTGCCAGCAGCCGGAACGGGGTCCCTGAAGCTTTCTTT. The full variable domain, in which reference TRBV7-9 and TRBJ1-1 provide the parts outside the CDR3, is DTGVSQNPRHKITKRGQNVTFRCDPISEHNRLYWYRQTLGQGPEFLTYFQNEAQLEKSRLLSDRFSAERPKGSFSTLEIQRTEQGDSAMYLCASSRNGVPEAFFGQGTRLTVV.

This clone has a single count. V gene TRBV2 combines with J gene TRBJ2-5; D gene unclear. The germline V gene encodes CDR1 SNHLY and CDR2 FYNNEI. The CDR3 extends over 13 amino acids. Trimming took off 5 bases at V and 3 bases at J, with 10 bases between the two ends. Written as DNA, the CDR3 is TGTGCCAGCAGTTTAAGACGAGAAGAGACCCAGTACTTC. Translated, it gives CASSLRREETQYF.

CDR3 loop: CASSLYPYEQYF. The CDR3 DNA follows: TGTGCCAGCAGCTTATATCCGTACGAGCAGTACTTC. V is TRBV7-9 and J is TRBJ2-7; unclear D gene. This CDR3 contains 12 residues. CDR1 is SEHNR and CDR2 is FQNEAQ in the germline V gene (reference sequence). The germline V and J ends were trimmed by 2 bases and 4 bases, with 6 bases remaining between them.

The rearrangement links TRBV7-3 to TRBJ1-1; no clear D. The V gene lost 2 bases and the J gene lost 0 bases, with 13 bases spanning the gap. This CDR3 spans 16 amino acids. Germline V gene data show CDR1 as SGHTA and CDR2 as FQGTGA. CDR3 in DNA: TGTGCCAGCAGCTTAGACCCCATTGGGGTGAACACTGAAGCTTTCTTT. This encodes CASSLDPIGVNTEAFF.

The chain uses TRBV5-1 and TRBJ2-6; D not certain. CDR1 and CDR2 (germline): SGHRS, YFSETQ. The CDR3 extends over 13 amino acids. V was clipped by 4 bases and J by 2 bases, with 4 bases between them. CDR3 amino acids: CASSPPGANVLTF. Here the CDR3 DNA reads TGCGCCAGCAGCCCGCCTGGGGCCAACGTCCTGACTTTC.

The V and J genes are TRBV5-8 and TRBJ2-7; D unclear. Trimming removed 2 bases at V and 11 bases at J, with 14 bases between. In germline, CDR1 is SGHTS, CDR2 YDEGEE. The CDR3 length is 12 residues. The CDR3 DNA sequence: TGTGCCAGCAGCTTTACATCTAACACAGAGTACTTC. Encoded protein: CASSFTSNTEYF.

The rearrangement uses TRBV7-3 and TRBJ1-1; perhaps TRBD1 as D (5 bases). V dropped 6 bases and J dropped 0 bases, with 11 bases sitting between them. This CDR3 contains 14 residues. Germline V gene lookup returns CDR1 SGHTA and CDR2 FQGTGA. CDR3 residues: CASRPGALNTEAFF. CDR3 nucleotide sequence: TGTGCCAGCAGGCCCGGGGCTTTGAACACTGAAGCTTTCTTT.

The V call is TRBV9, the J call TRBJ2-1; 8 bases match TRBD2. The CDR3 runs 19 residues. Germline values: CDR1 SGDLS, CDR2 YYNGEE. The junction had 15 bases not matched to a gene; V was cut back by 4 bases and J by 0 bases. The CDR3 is CASSTVKGGTSGSYNEQFF. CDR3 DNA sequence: TGTGCCAGCAGCACCGTAAAGGGGGGAACTAGCGGCTCCTACAATGAGCAGTTCTTC.